A selection of T cell receptor beta chains follows, all from one sample in a study of T-cell memory formation after mild COVID-19. A single record per CDR3 protein comes from TCRdb applying MiXCR to the 5' RACE reads. Among around 320,000 distinct CDR3 sequences listed, roughly an eighth were seen once. Specimen: PBMCs or a T cell subset sorted from them (not recorded which). The receptor source for this set is a man younger than 30 who had mild COVID-19 (a few samples of this study predate the infection). Cell type and time point are not known. The CDR3 runs from the conserved cysteine through the conserved F or W. The D gene is left open where the match is weak. A row's size may be missing; if present it is once, few, many or a size class.

d_gene,v_gene,j_gene,abundance,CDR3nt,CDR3aa
NA,TRBV21-1,TRBJ2-7,few,TGTGCCAGCACCCTGACCCCATGGCACGAGCAGTACTTC,CASTLTPWHEQYF
NA,TRBV3-1,TRBJ2-2,few,TGTGCCAGCAGCCAGGGATGGATGGCGAACACCGGGGAGCTGTTTTTT,CASSQGWMANTGELFF
NA,TRBV7-9,TRBJ2-1,NA,TGTGCCAGCAGCCCGGGACTCGGATTAGGGTACAATGAGCAGTTCTTC,CASSPGLGLGYNEQFF
NA,TRBV9,TRBJ1-5,NA,TGTGCCAGCAGCGTAACTGGGGGGGGAAGCAATCAGCCCCAGCATTTT,CASSVTGGGSNQPQHF
NA,TRBV7-9,TRBJ2-3,NA,TGTGCCAGCCGGGGAGCCCCCCCAGATACGCAGTATTTT,CASRGAPPDTQYF
TRBD1,TRBV20-1,TRBJ1-1,few,TGCAGTGCCGAGACAGGGTCGAACACTGAAGCTTTCTTT,CSAETGSNTEAFF
TRBD1,TRBV5-1,TRBJ1-2,few,TGCGCCAGCAGCGCACAGGGGAACTATGGCTACACCTTC,CASSAQGNYGYTF
NA,TRBV11-2,TRBJ1-2,NA,TGTGCCAGCAGCTCGGGACTGGGCTATGGCTACACCTTC,CASSSGLGYGYTF
NA,TRBV7-3,TRBJ2-3,few,TGTGCCAGCAGCTTAAGGCTTCTCACAGATACGCAGTATTTT,CASSLRLLTDTQYF
NA,TRBV6-5,TRBJ2-5,NA,TGTGCCAGCGGCCAACAAGAGACCCAGTACTTC,CASGQQETQYF
NA,TRBV30,TRBJ2-2,few,TGTGCCTGGAGTGGACCTTTTGGGTTGACCGGGGAGCTGTTTTTT,CAWSGPFGLTGELFF
NA,TRBV24-1,TRBJ1-1,few,TGTGCCACCAGTGAGTCTTGGGGTTCTGAAGCTTTCTTT,CATSESWGSEAFF
NA,TRBV7-9,TRBJ2-7,NA,TGTGCCAGCAGCTTGCGCAGGGGTCGGGGCGAGCAGTACTTC,CASSLRRGRGEQYF
NA,TRBV2,TRBJ2-7,once,TGTGCCAGCAGTGTTCGGGGGTTATACGAGCAGTACTTC,CASSVRGLYEQYF
TRBD1,TRBV29-1,TRBJ1-1,few,TGCAGCGTTGAAGGGGGGACAGGGGGCGAACACTCCCCCCTCACTGAAGCTTTCTTT,CSVEGGTGGEHSPLTEAFF
TRBD2,TRBV5-1,TRBJ2-1,few,TGCGCCAGCAGCTTGTTTTTTGGACTAGCGGGTGATGAGCAGTTCTTC,CASSLFFGLAGDEQFF
NA,TRBV5-1,TRBJ1-1,NA,TGCGCCAGCAGCCTTACAGGGATTGGGGACACTGAAGCTTTCTTT,CASSLTGIGDTEAFF
TRBD1,TRBV19,TRBJ1-4,few,TGTGCCAGTAGTTTCATGGGACAGGGGGCCGAAAAACTGTTTTTT,CASSFMGQGAEKLFF
NA,TRBV18,TRBJ2-2,few,TGTGCCAGCTCACCCCCGCCGGGGGGCGACACCGGGGAGCTGTTTTTT,CASSPPPGGDTGELFF
NA,TRBV3-1,TRBJ2-3,few,TGTGCCAGCAGCGCCCGATTCTCAGTAGATACGCAGTATTTT,CASSARFSVDTQYF
NA,TRBV7-6,TRBJ2-7,few,TGTGCCAGCAGCGAGACGCTAGGGAACGTCTACGAGCAGTACTTC,CASSETLGNVYEQYF
TRBD1,TRBV7-9,TRBJ2-1,few,TGTGCCAGCAGCCCAATTTCCGGGACAGACAGGGACAATGAGCAGTTCTTC,CASSPISGTDRDNEQFF
NA,TRBV14,TRBJ1-5,few,TGTGCCAGCAGCCATCTCACGAATCAGCCCCAGCATTTT,CASSHLTNQPQHF
NA,TRBV7-3,TRBJ2-2,many,TGTGCCAGCAGCCGGGACTCAGCGAACACCGGGGAGCTGTTTTTT,CASSRDSANTGELFF
NA,TRBV7-9,TRBJ1-1,few,TGTGCCACGCGGCGGGGGAACACTGAAGCTTTCTTT,CATRRGNTEAFF